This T cell receptor beta chain appears in the sequencing data of a study of cytomegalovirus exposure and HLA in healthy donors. Study conclusions and caveats: Reported results showed that the classifier diagnosed cytomegalovirus status with high specificity and sensitivity. In a later analysis, CMV-associated beta chains were mostly HLA-associated, it appeared. Later, an analysis found that common viral pathogens appeared to be linked with several of the most significant clusters.

The V end lost 5 bases, the J end lost 0 bases, and 5 bases lay between the germline ends. Germline V gene data show CDR1 as SEHNR and CDR2 as FQNEAQ (reference sequence). CDR3 length: 13 residues. Comments on this clone: Its antigen is still unknown.

Donors showed nominal health when sampled, although they likely had unrecorded immune exposures. Primers included in the PCR were 60 Vbeta and 13 Jbeta primers. Sequencing used immunoSEQ multiplex PCR; TCRdb keeps in-frame clones, though not all of them. The repertoire table contains 110,000 to 150,000 clones. The rearrangement joins TRBV7-9 to TRBJ1-3; no firm D call. The sequenced sample was PBMCs. The receptor's source is a woman aged 18-29 years in good health and CMV-seronegative. CDR3 DNA: TGTGCCAGCAGCCTCGGCTCTGGAAACACCATATATTTT. Translation: CASSLGSGNTIYF.